This TCR beta chain was identified in a study of response to subunit inactivated influenza vaccine. Study outcomes and limitations: T cells newly recruited by each seasonal influenza vaccination are few, the authors suggested.

TCRdb passed the RT-PCR reads through MiXCR, listing each CDR3 protein once. The data hold some 520,000 distinct CDR3 sequences, with approximately 15% observed a single time. The table lists this clonotype with many counts. Its antigen is unidentified. There are 15 residues in the CDR3. Trimming at V came to 3 bases and at J to 2 bases, leaving 4 bases not matched to a gene. Germline V gene data show CDR1 as DFQATT and CDR2 as SNEGSKA (reference sequence). This chain links TRBV20-1 with TRBJ2-3; TRBD2 aligns across 11 bases. Sequencing used CD4+ T cells sorted from PBMCs, obtained less than 30 months after vaccination. The sequence derives from a man aged 50 to 75 who received an inactivated influenza vaccine. CDR3 coding DNA: TGCAGTGCTAGCGGGACTAGCGGCTCCACAGATACGCAGTATTTT. It is translated as CSASGTSGSTDTQYF.